This record concerns one T cell receptor beta chain sequence. This sample was taken from a study of CD8+ T cells in alopecia areata. The overall study: Treatment comprised oral tofacitinib, 5 to 10 mg twice daily, in treated patients.

There are 12 residues in the CDR3. The germline CDR1 and CDR2 sequences are MNHEY and SMNVEV (reference sequence). The ends lost 2 bases at V and 6 bases at J; junction bases unmatched: 1. RNA extraction and reverse transcription yielded cDNA as sequencing template. The assay was immunoSEQ multiplex PCR, and TCRdb's table has in-frame clones only and misses some. The sample carries about 130,000 clones, around 49% recorded once. This receptor was taken from a human donor with alopecia areata. The V and J genes are TRBV27 and TRBJ2-7; 7 positions match TRBD1. Sequencing was performed on CD8+ T cells sorted from blood, taken at week 0. The DNA of the CDR3 is TGTGCCAGCAGTTTACGGGACAGCGAGCAGTACTTC. It yields the protein CASSLRDSEQYF.